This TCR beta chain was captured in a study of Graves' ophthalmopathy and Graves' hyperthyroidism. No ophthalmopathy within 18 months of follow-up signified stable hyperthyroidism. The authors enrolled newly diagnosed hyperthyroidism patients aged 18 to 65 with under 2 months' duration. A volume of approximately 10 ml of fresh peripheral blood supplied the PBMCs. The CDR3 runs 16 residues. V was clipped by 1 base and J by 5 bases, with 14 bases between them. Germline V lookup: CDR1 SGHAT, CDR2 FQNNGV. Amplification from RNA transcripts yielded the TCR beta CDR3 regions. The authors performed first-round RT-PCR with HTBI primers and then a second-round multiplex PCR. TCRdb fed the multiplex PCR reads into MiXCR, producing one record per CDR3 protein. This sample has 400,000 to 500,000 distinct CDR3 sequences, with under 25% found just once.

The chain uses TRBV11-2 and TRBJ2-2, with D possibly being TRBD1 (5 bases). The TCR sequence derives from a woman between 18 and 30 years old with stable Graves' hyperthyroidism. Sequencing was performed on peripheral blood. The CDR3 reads CASSLGPGPMTGELFF. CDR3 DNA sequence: TGTGCCAGCAGCTTAGGTCCAGGGCCGATGACCGGGGAGCTGTTTTTT.